This is a list of T cell receptor beta chains from one sample in a study of PD-1 blockade in classical Hodgkin lymphoma. Repertoires were generated with immunoSEQ multiplex PCR, while TCRdb's copy carries only in-frame clones and drops some. Of over 15,000 clones in the sample, over 65% are singletons; the top ten hold roughly 2.5%. Here the sequenced sample was CD4+ T cells from blood, taken before the fourth cycle of nivolumab. Receptors were obtained from a human donor with classical Hodgkin lymphoma. Both conserved end residues are trimmed from each CDR3. D genes are given only for firm matches.

d_gene: TRBD1; v_gene: TRBV6-1; CDR3aa: ASATGQGGTEAF
d_gene: -; v_gene: TRBV12-5; CDR3aa: ASGLLPGRDTQY
d_gene: -; v_gene: TRBV7-9; CDR3aa: ASSIRGDTQY
d_gene: -; v_gene: TRBV11-3; CDR3aa: ASSLGGGTNTEAF
d_gene: -; v_gene: TRBV10-3; CDR3aa: AISGGPQETQY
d_gene: -; v_gene: TRBV7-9; CDR3aa: ASSLSRPNTEAF
d_gene: -; v_gene: TRBV6-6; CDR3aa: ASSPPMNTEAF
d_gene: -; v_gene: TRBV18; CDR3aa: ASSSRPNSNQPQH
d_gene: -; v_gene: TRBV19; CDR3aa: ASSFRESPLH
d_gene: -; v_gene: TRBV28; CDR3aa: ASSSQVNTEAF
d_gene: -; v_gene: TRBV2; CDR3aa: ASSPARGTEAF
d_gene: -; v_gene: TRBV7-9; CDR3aa: ASTFLAVSLTDTQY